This T cell receptor beta chain was identified in a study of blood T cell repertoires in COVID-19. Study details: T cells, B-cell-depleted T cells, or PBMCs provided the cDNA or gDNA that served as material.

Profiled with immunoSEQ multiplex PCR; TCRdb holds only in-frame clones, not every one. This table holds some 30,000 clones, about 89% found once. The CDR3 contains 13 residues. Germline CDR1 and CDR2: SNHLY and FYNNEI. V was pared by 5 bases and J by 6 bases, with 3 bases of the junction left unmatched. The chain uses TRBV2 and TRBJ1-2; 10 bases line up with TRBD1. Sample: peripheral blood. The source is an older man with active COVID-19. This CDR3 is CASSRQGADGYTF. CDR3 nucleotide sequence: TGTGCCAGCAGTAGACAGGGGGCGGATGGCTACACCTTC.